This section outlines one T cell receptor beta chain sequence together with its context. The table lists this clone with a count of one. Its antigen is still unknown. It has no much larger one-base neighbor in the sample; base qualities were not kept. This specimen's time point label, interpreted: blood from clinic visit 5 months post-surgery; TSC patient then seizure free. The surgery cases that showed the highest brain T cell transcript signatures were chosen for TCR beta chain sequencing of brain tissue, and of blood when it was available. Prior to surgery, the patients had been treated with at least one anti-epileptic drug. The TCR-sequenced patients were children whose drug-resistant epilepsy was caused by tuberous sclerosis complex, focal cortical dysplasia, Rasmussen encephalitis or hemimegalencephaly. The Monarch genomic DNA purification kit was used to extract bulk genomic DNA from unsorted brain tissue and whole blood.

The immunoSEQ assay was used to generate TCR beta chain sequences from genomic DNA. The paper's processing steps were these. CDR3 sequences not starting with the conserved framework cysteine at position 104 were manually removed. To get clonality, the normalized Shannon's Diversity Index was subtracted from one, giving values from 0 (maximal diversity) to 1 (oligoclonal). Chi-squared comparison-of-proportions tests assessed whether the same CDR3 differed in frequency between samples, such as brain versus blood. Public clonotypes were identified through searches of immuneACCESS, and similarity to known antiviral clonotypes was evaluated with the VDJdb browser. TCRdb took this table from immuneACCESS and kept in-frame rearrangements with V and J called. Such tables lack part of the clones; where checked against another copy, unresolved V genes explain under half of the gap, and the rest is unexplained. The V and J calls and the clone size are those of that table, but D and trimming were determined from the DNA. The sample table contains about 340,000 clones; only one count was recorded for roughly 92% of them. The ten largest make up 5% to 7% of the sample.

Including cysteine and phenylalanine, the CDR3 has 15 amino acids. Solely the CDR3 DNA is kept, with 45 bases framed from the first base. At the junction V is shortened by 2 bases and J by 1 base, with 7 bases in between. CDR1 and CDR2, per the germline V gene, are SGHTS and YDEGEE. These data come from a study of brain T cells in children with intractable seizures (dated by TCRdb to the early 2020s). Regarding the study in general: Resected brain tissue from 53 pediatric epilepsy surgery cases was initially screened for immune gene transcripts with a NanoString immunology panel. Among the approximately twelve selected surgery cases, pre-surgery blood was additionally sequenced for eight, leaving four cases with brain tissue only. Beyond this particular receptor, the publication reports: Viral specificity was inferred solely from CDR3 sequence similarity, and the HCMV serostatus of the patients was not known. Because pre- and post-surgery blood were sequenced to different depths, clones absent from the pre-surgery sample may reflect undersampling.

The origin of this receptor is a boy less than two years old with tuberous sclerosis and intractable seizures. The sequence is built from TRBV5-8 and TRBJ2-6; the D gene assignment is ambiguous. The sample was peripheral blood, taken about 5 months after surgery. CDR3 protein: CASSFTTSGANVLTF. The bases are TGTGCCAGCAGCTTCACGACATCTGGGGCCAACGTCCTGACTTTC.